Shown below are 32 T cell receptor beta chains from a single sample sequenced in a study of radiation and T cells in renal cell carcinoma. TCRdb's copy holds only in-frame clones and misses some; the assay was immunoSEQ multiplex PCR. Among about 120,000 clones listed, about 81% were seen once. The time point was: blood 2 weeks post-SBRT. Sample treatment: 15 Gy SBRT to primary tumor, nephrectomy 4 weeks later. This specimen consisted of blood, obtained from a patient whose treatment included radiotherapy and nephrectomy. The source is a man aged 45-60 years with renal cell carcinoma.

The rearrangement uses TRBV15 and TRBJ2-1; 8 bases map to TRBD1. With V trimmed by 2 bases and J by 8 bases, 8 bases remained unmatched. The germline V gene encodes CDR1 LNHNV and CDR2 YYDKDF (reference sequence). The CDR3 totals 15 residues. The CDR3 coding sequence is TGTGCCACCAGCAGACAGGGGGCGTTTGCTGATGAGCAGTTCTTC. Amino acids: CATSRQGAFADEQFF.

The genes are TRBV4-3 and TRBJ2-1; 7 bases are a match to TRBD2. In germline, CDR1 is LGHNA, CDR2 YSLEER. The CDR3 contains 15 residues. The V segment lost 1 base and the J segment 5 bases; nucleotides outside the gene matches: 5. CDR3 nucleotides: TGCGCCAGCAGCCAAGGCGGGGGTTCCAACAATGAGCAGTTCTTC. This sequence encodes CASSQGGGSNNEQFF.

The CDR3 protein is CSVGDGQETQYF. For the CDR3, the DNA is TGCAGCGTTGGGGACGGTCAAGAGACCCAGTACTTC. The chain couples TRBV29-1 to TRBJ2-5; either TRBD1 or TRBD2 may supply D (5 bases each). The CDR3 is 12 amino acids. Trimming pared 4 bases from V and 2 bases from J, leaving 8 bases between. Germline V gives CDR1 SQVTM, CDR2 ANQGSEA.

This clone was seen more than once but under ten times. This chain joins TRBV5-1 and TRBJ1-2; possibly TRBD1 for D (5 bases). This CDR3 is built from 15 residues. The germline gives CDR1 SGHRS, CDR2 YFSETQ. The V and J ends lost 3 bases and 0 bases respectively, with 12 bases between them. Here the CDR3 DNA reads TGCGCCAGCAGCTCCCCGGACAAAACTAACTATGGCTACACCTTC. Translated: CASSSPDKTNYGYTF.

The chain combines TRBV9 with TRBJ2-1; D is perhaps TRBD1 or TRBD2 (7 bases each). The V gene lost 4 bases and the J gene lost 5 bases, with 22 bases spanning the gap. CDR3 length: 17 amino acids. The germline V gene encodes CDR1 SGDLS and CDR2 YYNGEE. CDR3 sequence (DNA): TGTGCCAGCAGCCCGTCGGGGAGGGACAGATTCCACAATGAGCAGTTCTTC. Protein: CASSPSGRDRFHNEQFF. Variable domain in full (rest from reference TRBV9 and TRBJ2-1): DSGVTQTPKHLITATGQRVTLRCSPRSGDLSVYWYQQSLDQGLQFLIQYYNGEERAKGNILERFSAQQFPDLHSELNLSSLELGDSALYFCASSPSGRDRFHNEQFFGPGTRLTVL.

The chain combines TRBV27 with TRBJ2-7; D is tentatively TRBD1 or TRBD2 (5 bases each). Germline loops: CDR1 MNHEY, CDR2 SMNVEV (reference sequence). The ends were cut back, 6 bases at V and 0 bases at J, with 15 bases in the middle. This CDR3 has 15 amino acids. The CDR3 reads CASRPRAGTSYEQYF. CDR3 coding DNA: TGTGCCAGCAGGCCTCGGGCAGGGACCTCCTACGAGCAGTACTTC.

V gene TRBV5-4 combines with J gene TRBJ2-5; tentatively, D is TRBD1 (6 bases). V lost 0 bases to trimming and J lost 5 bases, with 17 bases between them. Germline loops: CDR1 SGHNT, CDR2 YYREEE (reference sequence). This CDR3 spans 16 amino acids. The CDR3 spells CASSLEGGPWRETQYF. The CDR3 nucleotides read TGTGCCAGCAGCTTGGAAGGGGGTCCATGGCGGGAGACCCAGTACTTC.

J is TRBJ1-4 and V is TRBV5-6; the D is unclear. Germline-derived CDR1 and CDR2 are SGHDT and YYEEEE. The CDR3 runs to 13 residues. Trimming took 0 bases from V and 5 from J, leaving 5 bases between them. CDR3 nucleotides: TGTGCCAGCAGCTTGGGGCGGAATGAAAAACTGTTTTTT. Residues: CASSLGRNEKLFF. Full variable domain (outside the CDR3, taken from reference TRBV5-6 and TRBJ1-4): DAGVTQSPTHLIKTRGQQVTLRCSPKSGHDTVSWYQQALGQGPQFIFQYYEEEERQRGNFPDRFSGHQFPNYSSELNVNALLLGDSALYLCASSLGRNEKLFFGSGTQLSVL.

The V gene is TRBV4-1, the J gene TRBJ2-3; 7 nucleotides line up with TRBD1. V dropped 4 bases and J dropped 1; count of bases not matched to a gene: 8. The CDR3 is 16 residues long. CDR1 MGHRA and CDR2 YSYEKL come from the germline V gene. The CDR3 bases are TGCGCCAGCAGCCCCAGACAGGGATTGGGCACAGATACGCAGTATTTT. Translating it yields CASSPRQGLGTDTQYF.

V gene TRBV5-4 combines with J gene TRBJ2-3; a weak D match, TRBD2 (6 bases). The CDR3 length is 12 residues. Germline V lookup: CDR1 SGHNT, CDR2 YYREEE (reference sequence). With 3 bases removed from V and 5 bases from J, the gap between germline ends came to 7 bases. The CDR3 is CASSSGEDTQYF. The CDR3, as DNA: TGTGCCAGCAGCTCGGGGGAAGATACGCAGTATTTT.

This chain connects TRBV19 to TRBJ1-5; weak D call: TRBD1 (6 bases). The germline gives CDR1 LNHDA, CDR2 SQIVND (reference sequence). V lost 6 bases and J lost 0, with 12 bases in between. The CDR3 has 15 amino acids. The CDR3 bases are TGTGCCAGTAGGATGCAGGGGTATAGCAATCAGCCCCAGCATTTT. It codes for CASRMQGYSNQPQHF.

V is TRBV6-5 and J is TRBJ1-2; TRBD1 aligns across 7 bases. Unmatched junction bases numbered 5, after V lost 2 bases and J lost 8 bases. The CDR3 is made up of 13 amino acids. Looked up from germline, CDR1 is MNHEY and CDR2 is SVGAGI. Here the CDR3 DNA reads TGTGCCAGCAGTTACGACAGGGAGGAAGGCTACACCTTC. This encodes CASSYDREEGYTF.

The chain is built from TRBV7-9 and TRBJ2-5; 9 bases match TRBD1. Germline CDR1 is SEHNR and CDR2 is FQNEAQ (reference sequence). J lost 5 bases, V lost 5 bases, and 9 bases had no gene match. This CDR3 comprises 15 residues. CDR3 nucleotides: TGTGCCAGCAGCGTGAGCCAGGGGACAGGGGAGACCCAGTACTTC. It encodes CASSVSQGTGETQYF.

The V gene is TRBV28, the J gene TRBJ2-3; D is undetermined. The length of the CDR3 is 17 residues. Per germline, CDR1 MDHEN and CDR2 SYDVKM. The V end was cut by 7 bases, the J end by 0 bases, with 20 bases between. In DNA, the CDR3 is TGTGCCAGCATCCCAAGGTTGGCTATCACTAGCACAGATACGCAGTATTTT. Its protein product is CASIPRLAITSTDTQYF.

The chain joins TRBV6-5 to TRBJ2-3; weak D call: TRBD1 (5 bases). The CDR3 loop spans 14 amino acids. Germline V gene sequence: CDR1 MNHEY, CDR2 SVGAGI. The germline V and J ends were trimmed by 7 bases and 5 bases, with 16 bases remaining between them. The CDR3 coding sequence is TGTGCCAGCAAGCTGGGGCTACAGCAAGATACGCAGTATTTT. Amino acids: CASKLGLQQDTQYF.

The chain joins TRBV11-2 to TRBJ2-6; D gene unclear. Germline V gene lookup returns CDR1 SGHAT and CDR2 FQNNGV. The CDR3 is made up of 13 amino acids. Trimming took off 3 bases at V and 2 bases at J, with 2 bases between the two ends. The CDR3 DNA is TGTGCCAGCAGCTTTACTGGGGCCAACGTCCTGACTTTC. Amino acid sequence: CASSFTGANVLTF.

This chain connects TRBV10-3 to TRBJ2-7, with no clear D. This CDR3 region has 13 residues. Germline values: CDR1 ENHRY, CDR2 SYGVKD. Trimming cost V 3 bases and J 0 bases, with 6 bases left between them. CDR3 coding DNA: TGTGCCATCAGTGACACTCCCTCCTACGAGCAGTACTTC. Translating gives CAISDTPSYEQYF.

This clone occurred a few times. V usage is TRBV30 and J usage is TRBJ1-5; the D gene is possibly TRBD1 (5 bases). Germline CDR1 and CDR2: GTSNPN and SVGIG (reference sequence). This CDR3 contains 14 residues. V lost 5 bases to trimming and J lost 4 bases, with 15 bases between them. DNA for the CDR3: TGTGCCTGGGCTAGTCCGGGACCTAATCAGCCCCAGCATTTT. This gives the protein CAWASPGPNQPQHF.

This chain links TRBV5-4 with TRBJ2-1; D is possibly TRBD2 (7 bases). Looked up from germline, CDR1 is SGHNT and CDR2 is YYREEE (reference sequence). Trimming cost V 0 bases and J 1 base, with 11 bases left between them. CDR3 length: 16 residues. For the CDR3, the DNA is TGTGCCAGCAGCTTGGCTGCGGGGGCGTCCTACAATGAGCAGTTCTTC. This translates into CASSLAAGASYNEQFF.

The chain couples TRBV6-6 to TRBJ2-5, with 14 bases lining up with TRBD2. Germline V lookup: CDR1 MNHNY, CDR2 SVGAGI (reference sequence). The CDR3 sequence is 14 residues long. V dropped 6 bases and J dropped 8; count of bases not matched to a gene: 5. The CDR3 spells CASSQTSGRATQYF. As DNA, the CDR3 is TGTGCCAGCAGCCAGACTAGCGGGAGGGCAACCCAGTACTTC.

The V gene is TRBV30, the J gene TRBJ1-5; D remains unclear. The V gene's germline CDR1 is GTSNPN and CDR2 SVGIG (reference sequence). The CDR3 sequence is 13 residues long. The V end was cut by 4 bases, the J end by 2 bases, with 9 bases between. The CDR3 nucleotides are TGTGCCTGGAACGAGTACCGCAATCAGCCCCAGCATTTT. Translating gives CAWNEYRNQPQHF.

The chain couples TRBV28 to TRBJ2-7; D is unresolved. There are 11 residues in the CDR3. Germline V CDR1 and CDR2: MDHEN, SYDVKM. The ends were cut back, 4 bases at V and 6 bases at J, with 7 bases in the middle. For the CDR3, the DNA is TGTGCCAGCAGTTCCCCACGCGAGCAGTACTTC. Its translation: CASSSPREQYF.

The sample holds a few counts of this clone. CDR3 in amino acids: CASSPTRPGARGNTIYF. In nucleotides, the CDR3 is TGTGCCAGCAGCCCGACCAGGCCGGGGGCGAGAGGAAACACCATATATTTT. The V gene is TRBV5-4, the J gene TRBJ1-3, with D perhaps matching TRBD1 (6 bases). Germline V gives CDR1 SGHNT, CDR2 YYREEE (reference sequence). V was shortened by 4 bases and J by 4 bases, with 21 bases between the two germline ends. The CDR3 is 17 residues long.

The chain combines TRBV18 with TRBJ2-7, with D possibly TRBD2 on 6 matching bases. V gave up 6 bases and J gave up 6 bases, with 15 bases separating them. Germline assignment: CDR1 KGHSH and CDR2 LQKENI. The CDR3 has 13 residues. CDR3 residues: CASSPGTGGEQYF. In nucleotides, the CDR3 is TGTGCCAGCTCCCCCGGGACCGGGGGCGAGCAGTACTTC. Full variable domain (rest looked up from reference TRBV18 and TRBJ2-7): NAGVMQNPRHLVRRRGQEARLRCSPMKGHSHVYWYRQLPEEGLKFMVYLQKENIIDESGMPKERFSAEFPKEGPSILRIQQVVRGDSAAYFCASSPGTGGEQYFGPGTRLTVT.

The J gene is TRBJ1-2, the V gene TRBV7-9, with 7 bases identical to TRBD1. With 5 bases clipped from V and 6 bases from J, the junction kept 9 bases outside the gene matches. This CDR3 has 14 amino acids. Germline CDR1 SEHNR, CDR2 FQNEAQ (reference sequence). The CDR3 nucleotides are TGTGCCAGCAGCACCGGGACAGTGAAAGATGGCTACACCTTC. It is translated as CASSTGTVKDGYTF.

This chain uses TRBV29-1 with TRBJ2-5, with 8 positions matching TRBD1. The germline V gene has CDR1 SQVTM and CDR2 ANQGSEA. The J segment lost 1 base and the V segment lost 5 bases, leaving 3 bases of the junction unmatched. This CDR3 has 13 amino acids. The CDR3 spells CSVRDRLQETQYF. CDR3 nucleotides: TGCAGCGTTAGGGACAGGCTCCAAGAGACCCAGTACTTC.

This clone was detected only a few times. This chain links TRBV7-2 with TRBJ2-7; maybe TRBD2 (6 bases). With 3 bases removed from V and 2 bases from J, the gap between germline ends came to 11 bases. The CDR3 contains 14 residues. The germline CDR1 and CDR2 sequences are SGHTA and FQGNSA. Written as DNA, the CDR3 is TGTGCCAGCAGCTTTCAGGAGGGTCCCTACGAGCAGTACTTC. Protein product: CASSFQEGPYEQYF.

CDR3 sequence (DNA): TGTGCCTGGAGTCGTATTACAGATACGCAGTATTTT. Its translation: CAWSRITDTQYF. J is TRBJ2-3 and V is TRBV30; D is unclear. The CDR3 is made up of 12 amino acids. The V end was cut by 2 bases, the J end by 3 bases, with 6 bases between. Germline lookup yields CDR1 GTSNPN and CDR2 SVGIG (reference sequence).

The chain carries TRBV7-8 and TRBJ2-7; 7 bases are shared with TRBD2. V lost 5 bases, J lost 6 bases, and 7 bases stayed unmatched. The CDR3 contains 13 residues. Germline-derived CDR1 and CDR2 are SGHVS and FQNEAQ. The CDR3 coding sequence is TGTGCCAGCAGCAGGCGGGAGTTAAGCGAGCAGTACTTC. It translates to CASSRRELSEQYF. The full variable domain, its missing parts supplied by reference TRBV7-8 and TRBJ2-7, is GAGVSQSPRYKVAKRGQDVALRCDPISGHVSLFWYQQALGQGPEFLTYFQNEAQLDKSGLPSDRFFAERPEGSVSTLKIQRTQQEDSAVYLCASSRRELSEQYFGPGTRLTVT.

This sequence joins TRBV4-3 and TRBJ2-3; no clear D. The germline CDR1 and CDR2 sequences are LGHNA and YSLEER. The CDR3 is made up of 15 amino acids. Between the trimmed V and J ends, which lost 1 base and 1 base, there was a span of 9 bases. Here the CDR3 DNA reads TGCGCCAGCAGCCAAGCCCCATCGGGCACAGATACGCAGTATTTT. Translating gives CASSQAPSGTDTQYF.

The rearrangement links TRBV7-8 to TRBJ1-1; D unclear. The CDR3 contains 14 residues. Germline V gene lookup returns CDR1 SGHVS and CDR2 FQNEAQ. The germline V and J ends were trimmed by 4 bases and 4 bases, with 13 bases remaining between them. The CDR3 here is CASSSLVSGTEAFF. The CDR3 DNA follows: TGTGCCAGCAGCTCATTGGTTTCAGGCACTGAAGCTTTCTTT.

This clone was seen more than once but under ten times. The gene calls are TRBV6-5 and TRBJ1-4; D not certain. From germline, CDR1 is MNHEY and CDR2 SVGAGI. The CDR3 is 15 residues long. V was pared by 6 bases and J by 7 bases, with 18 bases between. The CDR3 nucleotides read TGTGCCAGCAGCTCCGAAGAGGATCAGCCTGAAAAACTGTTTTTT. It codes for CASSSEEDQPEKLFF.